This TCR beta chain was documented in a study of blood T cell repertoires in COVID-19. V shed 1 base, J shed 5 bases, and the junction held 3 bases outside the gene matches. Germline CDR1 is SEHNR and CDR2 is FQNEAQ (reference sequence). The CDR3 runs 15 residues. Repertoires were generated with immunoSEQ multiplex PCR, while TCRdb's copy carries only in-frame clones and drops some. The sample consists of roughly 500,000 clones, 89% of them appearing once. This clonotype was sampled from a man aged 18 to 30 with COVID-19, enrolled during active disease. Source material: peripheral blood. V gene TRBV7-9 combines with J gene TRBJ2-3; 10 nucleotides line up with TRBD1. This CDR3 is CASSLGDRGRDTQYF. CDR3 in DNA: TGTGCCAGCAGCTTAGGAGACAGGGGGCGAGATACGCAGTATTTT.